The 25 T cell receptor beta chains below come from one sample, sequenced in a study of blood T cells in healthy people across ages. Sample-barcoded 5' priming and a J-beta primer mix drove a second PCR of roughly 6 to 12 cycles. TCRdb reprocessed the 5' RACE reads via MiXCR and lists one record per CDR3 protein. The data contain 1.2 million to 1.5 million distinct CDR3 sequences, approximately 60% of them singletons. The sample was blood. The receptors were gathered from a man younger than 35 in good health.

This clonotype has just a few counts. The V and J genes are TRBV10-3 and TRBJ2-1, with 7 bases aligning to TRBD1. From germline, CDR1 is ENHRY and CDR2 SYGVKD. The CDR3 totals 15 residues. With V trimmed by 2 bases and J by 6 bases, 7 bases remained unmatched. The CDR3 sequence: CAISETRDRSNEQFF. The CDR3 DNA sequence: TGTGCCATCAGTGAGACCCGGGACAGAAGCAATGAGCAGTTCTTC.

A remark on this clonotype: Germline is not matched at one junction end, which may reflect a read error. The CDR3 DNA reads as TGCGCCAGCAGCCGGTGGCAGGGGGAAGAAGAGACCCAGTACTTC. This encodes CASSRWQGEEETQYF. V usage is TRBV5-5 and J usage is TRBJ2-5, with TRBD1 matching over 7 bases. From germline, CDR1 is SGHKS and CDR2 YYEKEE (reference sequence). CDR3 size: 15 residues.

This rearrangement joins TRBV20-1 to TRBJ1-6; 7 bases align to TRBD1. CDR3 length equals 15 residues. Germline CDR1 DFQATT, CDR2 SNEGSKA (reference sequence). The J segment lost 8 bases and the V segment lost 2 bases, leaving 9 bases of the junction unmatched. The CDR3 is CSARQTGRYDSPLHF. The CDR3 bases are TGCAGTGCTAGACAGACAGGGAGATATGATTCACCCCTCCACTTT.

The chain couples TRBV25-1 to TRBJ1-2; D perhaps matches TRBD1 (5 bases). CDR1 MGHDK and CDR2 SYGVNS come from the germline V gene. The V end was cut by 11 bases, the J end by 8 bases, with 15 bases between. The CDR3 runs 11 residues. The CDR3 sequence is CAVPQGDGYTF. The DNA of the CDR3 is TGTGCCGTCCCTCAAGGGGACGGCTACACCTTC.

The genes are TRBV7-2 and TRBJ2-7; 8 bases fit TRBD2. Trimming took 2 bases from V and 3 from J; bases not matched to a gene: 3. The CDR3 is 14 amino acids. The V gene's germline CDR1 is SGHTA and CDR2 FQGNSA. The CDR3 DNA is TGTGCCAGCAGCTTATGGACTAGCAGCTACGAGCAGTACTTC. Translated: CASSLWTSSYEQYF. Complete variable domain (other parts from reference TRBV7-2 and TRBJ2-7): GAGVSQSPSNKVTEKGKDVELRCDPISGHTALYWYRQSLGQGLEFLIYFQGNSAPDKSGLPSDRFSAERTGGSVSTLTIQRTQQEDSAVYLCASSLWTSSYEQYFGPGTRLTVT.

This clonotype was detected only a few times. The V call is TRBV7-2, the J call TRBJ2-3; D remains unclear. The V and J ends lost 5 bases and 2 bases respectively, with 14 bases between them. The CDR3 sequence is 15 residues long. The germline CDR1 and CDR2 sequences are SGHTA and FQGNSA. The CDR3 here is CASSPRMAFTDTQYF. Here the CDR3 DNA reads TGTGCCAGCAGCCCCAGGATGGCCTTCACAGATACGCAGTATTTT.

The chain is built from TRBV20-1 and TRBJ2-7, with a tentative D call TRBD2 (6 bases). Trimming shortened V by 6 bases and J by 0 bases, and 18 bases separated the two germline ends. The CDR3 consists of 15 residues. CDR1 and CDR2 (germline): DFQATT, SNEGSKA (reference sequence). In DNA form, the CDR3 reads TGCAGTGCGGATTCGGGAGAGGGAAGCTCCTACGAGCAGTACTTC. Translated, it gives CSADSGEGSSYEQYF.

The chain uses TRBV27 and TRBJ2-1; TRBD2 matches 7 bases. The V gene's germline CDR1 is MNHEY and CDR2 SMNVEV (reference sequence). After removal of 7 bases from V and 2 bases from J, the junction contained 5 bases not matched to a gene. CDR3 size: 14 residues. The DNA for the CDR3 is TGTGCCAGCACCTCTAGCGGTCCCTACAATGAGCAGTTCTTC. This gives the protein CASTSSGPYNEQFF.

This clonotype was observed a handful of times. The rearrangement uses TRBV10-3 and TRBJ2-1, with TRBD2 matching over 10 bases. CDR1 is ENHRY and CDR2 is SYGVKD in the germline V gene. The CDR3 loop spans 19 amino acids. Trimming at V came to 2 bases and at J to 3 bases, leaving 13 bases not matched to a gene. The CDR3 DNA is TGTGCCATCAGTGAGAGGAGGGTATGGGTAGCGGGAGGCTACAATGAGCAGTTCTTC. Translation gives CAISERRVWVAGGYNEQFF.

In DNA form, the CDR3 reads TGTGCCAGCAGTCCCCTCGGGACTAGCGGGAGGGTTTACAATGAGCAGTTCTTC. This codes for CASSPLGTSGRVYNEQFF. This chain uses TRBV27 with TRBJ2-1; 16 bases are a match to TRBD2. The V segment lost 5 bases and the J segment 4 bases; nucleotides outside the gene matches: 8. The germline CDR1 and CDR2 sequences are MNHEY and SMNVEV (reference sequence). The CDR3 loop spans 18 amino acids.

The chain links TRBV4-2 to TRBJ2-1, with D hard to call. The closer fit of TRBJ2-7 to the DNA end suggests the J call may be wrong. The CDR3 contains 19 residues. Germline V gene lookup returns CDR1 LGHNA and CDR2 YNFKEQ. The chain's CDR3 is CASSQDPPRGKDWDYEQYF. The CDR3 DNA follows: TGTGCCAGCAGCCAAGATCCTCCCCGTGGGAAGGATTGGGACTACGAGCAGTACTTC.

This clonotype was observed a few times. J is TRBJ2-3 and V is TRBV18; no clear D. Germline CDR1 is KGHSH and CDR2 is LQKENI. The CDR3 spans 13 residues. The germline V and J ends were trimmed by 5 bases and 4 bases, with 10 bases remaining between them. The CDR3 DNA reads as TGTGCCAGCTCAGGGGTCCCAGCAGATACGCAGTATTTT. It encodes CASSGVPADTQYF.

The chain recombines TRBV20-1 with TRBJ2-7; no definite D call. The germline V gene encodes CDR1 DFQATT and CDR2 SNEGSKA (reference sequence). V was cut by 6 bases and J by 7 bases, with 13 bases left in between. This CDR3 comprises 11 residues. CDR3 nucleotides: TGCAGTGCCAAGAGTGGGCGGGAGCAGTACTTC. Translating gives CSAKSGREQYF.

The V gene is TRBV4-1, the J gene TRBJ1-3, with D maybe TRBD1 (5 bases). The V gene lost 5 bases and the J gene lost 0 bases, with 23 bases spanning the gap. The CDR3 totals 19 residues. Germline values: CDR1 MGHRA, CDR2 YSYEKL. The CDR3 region has the DNA TGCGCCAGCAGCAACCCTCAAGCAAGGGGCCTTACCTCTGGAAACACCATATATTTT. Translating it yields CASSNPQARGLTSGNTIYF.

The V gene is TRBV24-1, the J gene TRBJ2-3, with a tentative D call TRBD2 (5 bases). Per the germline V gene, CDR1 is KGHDR and CDR2 is SFDVKD. This CDR3 region has 15 residues. Trimming removed 5 bases from V and 0 bases from J, with 11 bases in between. The CDR3 is CATSGSDTSTDTQYF. CDR3 sequence (DNA): TGTGCCACCAGTGGTAGCGACACTAGCACAGATACGCAGTATTTT.

V is TRBV20-1 and J is TRBJ1-2; D is undetermined. The CDR3 spans 14 residues. Trimming shortened V by 0 bases and J by 0 bases, and 8 bases separated the two germline ends. Germline V gene sequence: CDR1 DFQATT, CDR2 SNEGSKA (reference sequence). The CDR3 nucleotides read TGCAGTGCTAGAGACGGACCTCCTAACTATGGCTACACCTTC. Protein: CSARDGPPNYGYTF.

This clonotype has only one observation. The rearrangement links TRBV10-3 to TRBJ2-7, with D perhaps TRBD1 or TRBD2 (5 bases each). The CDR3 is made up of 13 amino acids. Germline loops: CDR1 ENHRY, CDR2 SYGVKD. V was trimmed by 7 bases and J by 2 bases, leaving 12 bases between them. As DNA, the CDR3 is TGTGCCATCACTGGGGACGGTACCTACGAGCAGTACTTC. This codes for CAITGDGTYEQYF.

This clonotype was counted a few times. V usage is TRBV20-1 and J usage is TRBJ2-5, with D perhaps TRBD1 (5 bases). V lost 3 bases to trimming and J lost 5 bases, with 16 bases between them. CDR1 is DFQATT and CDR2 is SNEGSKA in the germline V gene (reference sequence). The CDR3 runs 14 residues. This chain's CDR3 is CSASGPPAGETQYF. For the CDR3, the DNA is TGCAGTGCTAGCGGACCGCCCGCAGGGGAGACCCAGTACTTC.

This clonotype was observed once. The chain has TRBV27 and TRBJ1-3; D not certain. CDR3 length: 13 residues. Per the germline V gene, CDR1 is MNHEY and CDR2 is SMNVEV (reference sequence). Trimming took 6 bases from V and 2 from J, leaving 8 bases between them. In nucleotides, the CDR3 is TGTGCCAGCAGGCCGCTGACTGGAAACACCATATATTTT. It translates to CASRPLTGNTIYF.

The J gene is TRBJ1-2, the V gene TRBV6-5; D is unclear. V was trimmed by 2 bases and J by 8 bases, leaving 12 bases between them. Germline V lookup: CDR1 MNHEY, CDR2 SVGAGI. The CDR3 spans 13 residues. CDR3 DNA sequence: TGTGCCAGCAGTTACGGGTCGTCTGGGGGCTACACCTTC. It codes for CASSYGSSGGYTF.

This clonotype was seen a handful of times. The rearrangement links TRBV4-1 to TRBJ1-2, with D unresolved. Trimming shortened V by 4 bases and J by 3 bases, and 15 bases separated the two germline ends. The CDR3 length is 15 residues. Germline CDR1 MGHRA, CDR2 YSYEKL. The chain's CDR3 is CASSPVEGAYYGYTF. The CDR3 DNA reads TGCGCCAGCAGCCCCGTTGAAGGCGCATACTATGGCTACACCTTC.

The chain's CDR3 is CASSHDRGPNTGELFF. CDR3 in DNA: TGTGCCAGCAGCCACGACAGGGGGCCGAACACCGGGGAGCTGTTTTTT. V and J are TRBV3-1 and TRBJ2-2; TRBD1 matches 10 bases. Germline assignment: CDR1 LGHDT and CDR2 YNNKEL (reference sequence). The V and J ends lost 3 bases and 0 bases, in that order; junction bases with no gene match: 1. The CDR3 contains 16 residues.

This sequence joins TRBV7-9 and TRBJ1-4; D remains ambiguous. The germline V and J ends were trimmed by 0 bases and 3 bases, with 11 bases remaining between them. Germline V gene data show CDR1 as SEHNR and CDR2 as FQNEAQ (reference sequence). The CDR3 covers 16 residues. The CDR3: CASSLAGPGANEKLFF. Written as DNA, the CDR3 is TGTGCCAGCAGCTTAGCTGGACCGGGCGCTAATGAAAAACTGTTTTTT. The variable domain in full, completed from reference TRBV7-9 and TRBJ1-4, reads DTGVSQNPRHKITKRGQNVTFRCDPISEHNRLYWYRQTLGQGPEFLTYFQNEAQLEKSRLLSDRFSAERPKGSFSTLEIQRTEQGDSAMYLCASSLAGPGANEKLFFGSGTQLSVL.

This clonotype has just a few counts. The V call is TRBV27, the J call TRBJ1-5, with D unresolved. CDR3 length: 14 amino acids. The germline V gene has CDR1 MNHEY and CDR2 SMNVEV (reference sequence). Trimming took off 2 bases at V and 3 bases at J, with 8 bases between the two ends. Here the CDR3 reads CASSLDGDNQPQHF. DNA of the CDR3: TGTGCCAGCAGTTTAGATGGGGACAATCAGCCCCAGCATTTT.

This chain joins TRBV7-2 and TRBJ2-5; D not resolved. The last part of the DNA fits TRBJ2-7 better; the J call may be wrong. The CDR3 has 13 amino acids. From germline, CDR1 is SGHTA and CDR2 FQGNSA. In DNA form, the CDR3 reads TGTGCCAGCGCATACTCAGGACCCTACGAGCAGTACTTC. Its protein is CASAYSGPYEQYF.